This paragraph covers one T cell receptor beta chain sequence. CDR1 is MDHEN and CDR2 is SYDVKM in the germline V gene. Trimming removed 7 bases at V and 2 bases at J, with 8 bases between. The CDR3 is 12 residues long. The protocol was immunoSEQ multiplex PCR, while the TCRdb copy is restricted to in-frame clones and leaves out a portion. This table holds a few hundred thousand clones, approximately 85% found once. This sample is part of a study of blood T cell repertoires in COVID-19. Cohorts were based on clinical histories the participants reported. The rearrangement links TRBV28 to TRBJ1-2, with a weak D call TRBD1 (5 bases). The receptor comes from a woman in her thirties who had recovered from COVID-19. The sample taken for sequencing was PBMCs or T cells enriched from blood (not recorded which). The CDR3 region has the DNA TGTGCCAGCACGAAGGGGAACTATGGCTACACCTTC. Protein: CASTKGNYGYTF.